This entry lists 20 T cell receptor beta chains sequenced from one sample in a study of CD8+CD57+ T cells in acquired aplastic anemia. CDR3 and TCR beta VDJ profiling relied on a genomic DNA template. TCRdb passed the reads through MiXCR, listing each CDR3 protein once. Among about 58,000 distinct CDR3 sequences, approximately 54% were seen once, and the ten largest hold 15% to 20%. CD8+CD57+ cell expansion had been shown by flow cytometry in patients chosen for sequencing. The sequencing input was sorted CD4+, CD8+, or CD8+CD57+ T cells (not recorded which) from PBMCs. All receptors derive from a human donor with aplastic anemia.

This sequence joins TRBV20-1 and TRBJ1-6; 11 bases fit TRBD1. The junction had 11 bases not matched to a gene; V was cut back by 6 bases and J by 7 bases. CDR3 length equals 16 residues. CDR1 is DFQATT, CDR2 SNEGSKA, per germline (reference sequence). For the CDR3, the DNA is TGCAGTGCCGACGGGACAGGGGGTAGGGGGAATTCACCCCTCCACTTT. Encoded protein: CSADGTGGRGNSPLHF.

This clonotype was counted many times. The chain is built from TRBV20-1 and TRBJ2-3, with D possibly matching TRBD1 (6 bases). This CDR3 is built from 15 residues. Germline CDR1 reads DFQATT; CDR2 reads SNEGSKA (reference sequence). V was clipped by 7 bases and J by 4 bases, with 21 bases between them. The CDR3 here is CSVLPRQGRADTQYF. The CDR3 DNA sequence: TGCAGTGTTCTGCCGAGGCAGGGGCGAGCAGATACGCAGTATTTT.

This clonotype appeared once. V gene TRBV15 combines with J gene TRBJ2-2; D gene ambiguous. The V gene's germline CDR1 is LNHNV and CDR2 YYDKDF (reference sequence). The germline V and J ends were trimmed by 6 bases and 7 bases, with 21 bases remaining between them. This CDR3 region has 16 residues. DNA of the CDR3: TGTGCCACCAGTGACACTTTCCCGGGTCGGTACGGGGAGCTGTTTTTT. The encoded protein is CATSDTFPGRYGELFF. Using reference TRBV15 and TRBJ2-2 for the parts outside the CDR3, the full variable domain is DAMVIQNPRYQVTQFGKPVTLSCSQTLNHNVMYWYQQKSSQAPKLLFHYYDKDFNNEADTPDNFQSRRPNTSFCFLDIRSPGLGDTAMYLCATSDTFPGRYGELFFGEGSRLTVL.

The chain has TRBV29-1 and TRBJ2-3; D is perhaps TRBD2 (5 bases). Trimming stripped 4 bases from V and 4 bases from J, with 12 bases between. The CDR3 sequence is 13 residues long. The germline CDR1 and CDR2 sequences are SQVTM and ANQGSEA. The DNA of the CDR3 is TGCAGCGTTGGAACTAGTTTCGCAGATACGCAGTATTTT. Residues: CSVGTSFADTQYF.

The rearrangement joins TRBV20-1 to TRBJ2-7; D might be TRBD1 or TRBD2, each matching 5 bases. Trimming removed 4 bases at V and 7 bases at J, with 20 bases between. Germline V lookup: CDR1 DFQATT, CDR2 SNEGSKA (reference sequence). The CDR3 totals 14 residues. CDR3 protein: CSATGPPKADEQYF. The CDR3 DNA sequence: TGCAGTGCTACGGGGCCCCCCAAGGCGGATGAGCAGTACTTC.

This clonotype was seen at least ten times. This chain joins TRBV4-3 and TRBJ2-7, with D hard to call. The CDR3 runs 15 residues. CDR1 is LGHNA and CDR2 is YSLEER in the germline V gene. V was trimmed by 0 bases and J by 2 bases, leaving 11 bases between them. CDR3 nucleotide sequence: TGCGCCAGCAGCCAAGAAAGGCCGGCACCCTACGAGCAGTACTTC. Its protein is CASSQERPAPYEQYF.

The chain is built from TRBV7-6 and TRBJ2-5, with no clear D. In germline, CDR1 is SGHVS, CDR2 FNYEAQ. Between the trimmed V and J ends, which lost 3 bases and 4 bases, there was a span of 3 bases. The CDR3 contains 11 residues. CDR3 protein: CASSFRETQYF. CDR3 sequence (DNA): TGTGCCAGCAGCTTCCGAGAGACCCAGTACTTC.

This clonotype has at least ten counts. CDR3 region: CASSQELHEQYF. The CDR3 nucleotides are TGTGCCAGCAGCCAGGAGCTCCACGAGCAGTACTTC. The chain carries TRBV3-1 and TRBJ2-7; D is undetermined. Germline CDR1 and CDR2: LGHDT and YNNKEL (reference sequence). This CDR3 comprises 12 residues. Deletions cut 3 bases from V and 5 bases from J, with 8 bases between.

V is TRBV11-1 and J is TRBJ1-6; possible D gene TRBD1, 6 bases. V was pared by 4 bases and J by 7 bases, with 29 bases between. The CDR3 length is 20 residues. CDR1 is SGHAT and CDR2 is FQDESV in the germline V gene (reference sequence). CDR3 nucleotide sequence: TGTGCCAGCAGCTACGGGTGGGGGGCGTCTAATTCAGGCCCCAATTCACCCCTCCACTTT. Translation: CASSYGWGASNSGPNSPLHF.

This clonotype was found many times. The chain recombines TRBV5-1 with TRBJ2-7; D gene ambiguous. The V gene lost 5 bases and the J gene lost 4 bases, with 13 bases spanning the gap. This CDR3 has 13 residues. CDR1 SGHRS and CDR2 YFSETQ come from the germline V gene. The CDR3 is CASRSLDQYEQYF. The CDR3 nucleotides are TGCGCCAGCAGATCCCTGGATCAGTACGAGCAGTACTTC.

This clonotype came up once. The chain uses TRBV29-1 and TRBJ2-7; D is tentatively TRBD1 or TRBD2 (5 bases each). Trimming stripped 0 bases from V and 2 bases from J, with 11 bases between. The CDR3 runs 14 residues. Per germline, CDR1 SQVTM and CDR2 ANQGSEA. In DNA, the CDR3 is TGCAGCGTTGAAGATAACCGGGACCCCTACGAGCAGTACGTC. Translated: CSVEDNRDPYEQYV.

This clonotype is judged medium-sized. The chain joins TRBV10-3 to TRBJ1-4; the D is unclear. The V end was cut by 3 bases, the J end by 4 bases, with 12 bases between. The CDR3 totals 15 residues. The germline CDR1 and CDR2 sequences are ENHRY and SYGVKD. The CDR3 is CAISERTADNEKLFF. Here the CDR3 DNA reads TGTGCCATCAGTGAAAGAACAGCCGATAATGAAAAACTGTTTTTT.

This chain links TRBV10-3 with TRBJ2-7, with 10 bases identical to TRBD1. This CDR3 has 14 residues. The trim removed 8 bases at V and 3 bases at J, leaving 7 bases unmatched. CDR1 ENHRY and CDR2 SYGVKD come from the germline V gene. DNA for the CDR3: TGTGCCATCGTCGCCGGGACAGGGGACTACGAGCAGTACTTC. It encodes CAIVAGTGDYEQYF.

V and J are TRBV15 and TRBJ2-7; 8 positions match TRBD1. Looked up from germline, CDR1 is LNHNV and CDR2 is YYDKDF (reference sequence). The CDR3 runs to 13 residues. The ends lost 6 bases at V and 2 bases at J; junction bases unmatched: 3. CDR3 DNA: TGTGCCACCAGTAAGGGACAGGCCTACGAGCAGTACTTC. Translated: CATSKGQAYEQYF. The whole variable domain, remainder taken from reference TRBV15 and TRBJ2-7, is DAMVIQNPRYQVTQFGKPVTLSCSQTLNHNVMYWYQQKSSQAPKLLFHYYDKDFNNEADTPDNFQSRRPNTSFCFLDIRSPGLGDTAMYLCATSKGQAYEQYFGPGTRLTVT.

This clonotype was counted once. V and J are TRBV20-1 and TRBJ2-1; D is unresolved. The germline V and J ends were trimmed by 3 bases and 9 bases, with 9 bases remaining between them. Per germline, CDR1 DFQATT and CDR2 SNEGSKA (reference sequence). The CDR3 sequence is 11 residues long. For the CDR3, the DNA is TGCAGTGCTAGTTGGGGTTCTGAGCAGTTCTTC. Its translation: CSASWGSEQFF.

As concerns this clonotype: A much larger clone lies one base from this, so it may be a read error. As DNA, the CDR3 is TGCGCCAGCAGCTTGGGGGTAGCGGGGGCCTCAACCACAGATACGCAGTATTTT. Residues: CASSLGVAGASTTDTQYF. The genes are TRBV5-1 and TRBJ2-3, with 9 nucleotides matching TRBD2. Germline V gene lookup returns CDR1 SGHRS and CDR2 YFSETQ. After removal of 0 bases from V and 2 bases from J, the junction contained 10 bases not matched to a gene. The CDR3 has 18 residues.

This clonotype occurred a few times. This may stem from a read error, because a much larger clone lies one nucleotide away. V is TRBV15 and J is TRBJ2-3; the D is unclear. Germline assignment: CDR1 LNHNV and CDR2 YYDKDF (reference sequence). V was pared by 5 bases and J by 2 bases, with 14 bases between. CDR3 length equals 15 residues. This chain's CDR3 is CATSPRAVITDTQYF. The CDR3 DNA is TGTGCCACCAGCCCCCGGGCAGTAATCACAGATACGCAGTATTTT.

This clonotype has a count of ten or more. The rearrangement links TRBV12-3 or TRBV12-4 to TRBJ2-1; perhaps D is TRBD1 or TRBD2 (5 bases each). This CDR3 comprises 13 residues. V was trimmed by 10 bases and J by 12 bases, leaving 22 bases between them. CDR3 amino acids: CAIPPTGTMGQFF. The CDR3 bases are TGTGCCATCCCTCCGACGGGGACCATGGGGCAGTTCTTC.

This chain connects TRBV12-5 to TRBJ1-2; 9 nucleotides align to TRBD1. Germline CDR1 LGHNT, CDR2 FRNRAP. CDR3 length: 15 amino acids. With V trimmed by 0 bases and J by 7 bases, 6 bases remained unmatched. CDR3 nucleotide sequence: TGTGCTAGTGGTTTGGTACCGGGACAGGGTTTTGGCTACACCTTC. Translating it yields CASGLVPGQGFGYTF.

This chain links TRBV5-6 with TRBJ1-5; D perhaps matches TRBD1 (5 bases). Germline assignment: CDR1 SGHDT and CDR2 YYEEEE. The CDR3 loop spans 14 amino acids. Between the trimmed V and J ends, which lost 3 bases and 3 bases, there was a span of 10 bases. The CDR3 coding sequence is TGTGCCAGCAGCTCGGGACGGACCAATCAGCCCCAGCATTTT. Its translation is CASSSGRTNQPQHF. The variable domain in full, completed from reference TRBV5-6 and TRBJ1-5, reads DAGVTQSPTHLIKTRGQQVTLRCSPKSGHDTVSWYQQALGQGPQFIFQYYEEEERQRGNFPDRFSGHQFPNYSSELNVNALLLGDSALYLCASSSGRTNQPQHFGDGTRLSIL.